This is a list of T cell receptor beta chains from one sample in a study of CD8+CD57+ T cells in acquired aplastic anemia. TCRdb re-called the reads with MiXCR, one entry per CDR3 protein. The table records about 160,000 distinct CDR3 sequences, 47% of them present only once. The sample was sorted CD4+, CD8+, or CD8+CD57+ T cells (not recorded which) from PBMCs. All receptors derive from a human donor with aplastic anemia. The CDR3 runs from the conserved cysteine through the conserved F or W. D genes are given only for firm matches. A clone size is listed for some rows: how often the clone was seen (once, few, many), or a class if it is expanded.

abundance	len	v_gene	d_gene	j_gene	CDR3nt	CDR3aa
-	15	TRBV19	TRBD1	TRBJ1-6	TGTGCCAGTTGGACGGGACAGGGGGTGAATTCACCCCTCCACTTT	CASWTGQGVNSPLHF
few	13	TRBV20-1	-	TRBJ1-1	TGCAGTGCCCGATCGGCTATGAACACTGAAGCTTTCTTT	CSARSAMNTEAFF
many	16	TRBV20-1	TRBD1	TRBJ1-3	TGCAGTGCTAGGTTCTCAGGGGACAGGGCTGGAAACACCATATATTTT	CSARFSGDRAGNTIYF
many	12	TRBV7-9	-	TRBJ2-7	TGTGCCAGCAGCTTATTCTGGTACGAGCAGTACTTC	CASSLFWYEQYF
-	15	TRBV28	-	TRBJ2-7	TGTGCCAGCAGTAGAACCGGGACGGCGACTTACGAGCAGTACTTC	CASSRTGTATYEQYF
many	12	TRBV6-2/TRBV6-3	-	TRBJ2-7	TGTGCCAGCACCACTCAGGCCCTCGAGCAGTACTTC	CASTTQALEQYF
few	16	TRBV29-1	TRBD2	TRBJ2-7	TGCAGCGTTAGGATTCCTAGCGGGGCAAGCTCCTACGAGCAGTACTTC	CSVRIPSGASSYEQYF
many	13	TRBV4-3	-	TRBJ1-1	TGCGCCAGCAGCCAAGTTCGTGGGCTTGAAGCTTTCTTT	CASSQVRGLEAFF
few	15	TRBV15	TRBD1	TRBJ2-3	TGTGCCACCAGCAGAGATACAGGGGGCGCAGATACGCAGTATTTT	CATSRDTGGADTQYF
-	14	TRBV2	TRBD1	TRBJ1-6	TGTGCCAGCAGGGGGACAGGGTCAAGTTCACCCCTCCACTTT	CASRGTGSSSPLHF
-	14	TRBV10-3	-	TRBJ1-1	TGTGCCATCAGTGAGTCGGTTTTGAACACTGAAGCTTTCTTT	CAISESVLNTEAFF
-	17	TRBV19	TRBD2	TRBJ2-5	TGTGCCAGTAGTATCAGGGGGACTAGCGGGAGGGAAGAGACCCAGTACTTC	CASSIRGTSGREETQYF
many	16	TRBV19	TRBD2	TRBJ2-1	TGTGCCAGTAGTACGTCCGCGGGACTAGCGGCCAATGAGCAGTTCTTC	CASSTSAGLAANEQFF
many	13	TRBV2	-	TRBJ2-4	TGTGCCAGCAGTAAAAAGACAGAGAACATTCAGTACTTC	CASSKKTENIQYF
-	10	TRBV29-1	-	TRBJ2-5	TGCAGCGGGGTCCAAGAGACCCAGTACTTC	CSGVQETQYF
few	17	TRBV5-1	TRBD1	TRBJ1-4	TGCGCCAGCAGCTTAGGAGGGACAGTTACAACTAATGAAAAACTGTTTTTT	CASSLGGTVTTNEKLFF
-	13	TRBV7-2	TRBD1	TRBJ2-1	TGTGCCAGCAGCTTGACAGGGGGCAATGAGCAGTTCTTC	CASSLTGGNEQFF
few	14	TRBV18	-	TRBJ2-2	TGTGCCAGCTGTTCGCAGGGAAACACCGGGGAGCTGTTTTTT	CASCSQGNTGELFF
-	13	TRBV29-1	-	TRBJ2-3	TGCAGCAACAGTGGCGCAGAGAGGGATACGCAGTATTTT	CSNSGAERDTQYF
many	13	TRBV20-1	-	TRBJ2-1	TGCAGTGCTAGAGTTCCACTAGTCAATGAGCAGTTCTTC	CSARVPLVNEQFF
-	14	TRBV20-1	TRBD2	TRBJ2-7	TGCAGTGCTAGAGCTAGCGGGGGAAAGTTCGAACAGTACTTC	CSARASGGKFEQYF
once	14	TRBV20-1	TRBD1	TRBJ2-7	TGCAGTGTACGCATAATAGGGACAGACTACGAGCAGTACTTC	CSVRIIGTDYEQYF
-	14	TRBV10-3	TRBD2	TRBJ2-1	TGTGCCACCGAACCGGGGGGTGCCTACAATGAGCAGTTCTTC	CATEPGGAYNEQFF
many	17	TRBV28	TRBD2	TRBJ2-7	TGTGCCAGCAGTGCCGGACTAGCGGGTCCACCCCTGGGCGAGCAGTACTTC	CASSAGLAGPPLGEQYF
many	15	TRBV5-1	-	TRBJ2-1	TGCGCCAGCAGCTTGGATTTGGGGGACTACAATGAGCAGTTCTTC	CASSLDLGDYNEQFF
-	13	TRBV2	-	TRBJ2-7	TGTGCCAGCAGTTACGCCCCCGGGAGCGAGCAGTACTTC	CASSYAPGSEQYF
many	13	TRBV6-1	-	TRBJ2-3	TGTGCCAGCAGGGGGCCAGGCACAGATACGCAGTATTTT	CASRGPGTDTQYF
-	15	TRBV13	-	TRBJ1-2	TGTGCCAGCAGTCTAGGACTTACGCAAGCTTATGGCTACACCTTC	CASSLGLTQAYGYTF
many	13	TRBV20-1	-	TRBJ1-6	TGCAGTGCCACGGATCCCTATAATTCACCCCTCCACTTT	CSATDPYNSPLHF
many	13	TRBV7-9	-	TRBJ1-2	TGTGCCAGCAGCTTTGCGGTTAACTATGGCTACACCTTC	CASSFAVNYGYTF
-	14	TRBV10-2	-	TRBJ1-5	TGCGCCAGCAGTGGTTTAGGGGGCAATCAGCCCCAGCATTTT	CASSGLGGNQPQHF
few	13	TRBV18	-	TRBJ2-1	TGTGCCAGCTCACCACGACTACTCAATGAGCAGTTCTTC	CASSPRLLNEQFF
many	15	TRBV7-6	-	TRBJ2-1	TGTGCCAGCAGCTTAACACGGGACCCCTACAATGAGCAGTTCTTC	CASSLTRDPYNEQFF
-	13	TRBV6-5	-	TRBJ1-5	TGTGCCAGCAATTTCCGTTGGGGGGAGCCCCAGCATTTT	CASNFRWGEPQHF
few	13	TRBV10-3	-	TRBJ2-5	TGTGCCATCAGTCAAGCCTACCAAGAGACCCAGTACTTC	CAISQAYQETQYF
-	15	TRBV15	-	TRBJ2-2	TGTGCCACCAGCAGAGATATTGGGGGTACAGGGGAGCTGTTTTTT	CATSRDIGGTGELFF
-	17	TRBV11-3	-	TRBJ2-5	TGTGCCAGCAGCTTAGGCCTAGGGAGGCTACTCCAAGAGACCCAGTACTTC	CASSLGLGRLLQETQYF
many	14	TRBV19	-	TRBJ2-3	TGTGCCAGTTCCGATGAGCGGGGCACAGATACGCAGTATTTT	CASSDERGTDTQYF
many	17	TRBV9	TRBD2	TRBJ2-1	TGTGCCAGCAGCCGCACGGAACTAGCGGGAGGTTACAATGAGCAGTTCTTC	CASSRTELAGGYNEQFF
-	14	TRBV20-1	-	TRBJ2-1	TGCAGTGCTAGAGAGACTAGCTCCTACAATGAGCAGTTCTTC	CSARETSSYNEQFF
-	14	TRBV12-3/TRBV12-4	-	TRBJ1-1	TGTGCCAGCAGTTTATTAGACAGTAACACTGAAGCTTTCTTT	CASSLLDSNTEAFF
many	13	TRBV20-1	-	TRBJ2-3	TGCAGTGCTAGCGGCACGGCCGGGGATACGCAGTATTTT	CSASGTAGDTQYF
-	16	TRBV11-1	-	TRBJ1-6	TGTGCCAGCAGCTTAGATTCAGCGGGCGTAGGATCACCCCTCCACTTT	CASSLDSAGVGSPLHF
-	16	TRBV6-1	-	TRBJ1-6	TGTGCCAGCAGCCCCTTGGGGGGATCCGGGAATTCACCCCTCCACTTT	CASSPLGGSGNSPLHF
-	14	TRBV5-1	-	TRBJ2-2	TGCGCCAGCAGCTTGGCGGCAATACAGCGGGAGCTGTTTTTT	CASSLAAIQRELFF